Listed below are T cell receptor beta chains from one sample, sequenced in a study of immune cell composition in non-small cell lung cancer. Here immunoSEQ multiplex PCR was the method, and the copy in TCRdb shows in-frame clones only, minus some. The sample yields about 2,900 clones, about 81% seen once. This sample also appeared in a second study, on CD4 T cells in lung cancer.

The sample consisted of lung tumor tissue. The receptors come from a human donor with non-small cell lung cancer. Both conserved end residues are part of each CDR3. D genes are given only for firm matches. Where a row states a size, it is once, few, many or the class of an expanded clone; other rows omit it.

>.|TRBD1|TRBV5-1|TRBJ2-7
CASSEDRGWNEQYF
TGCGCCAGCAGCGAGGACAGGGGTTGGAACGAGCAGTACTTC
>.|TRBD2|TRBV7-2|TRBJ2-2
CASSYRALAGATGELFF
TGTGCCAGCAGCTATAGGGCGCTAGCGGGGGCCACCGGGGAGCTGTTTTTT
>.|.|TRBV28|TRBJ1-2
CASSLGAGNYGYTF
TGTGCCAGCAGTTTAGGTGCCGGTAACTATGGCTACACCTTC
>.|TRBD2|TRBV5-6|TRBJ2-1
CASSLGLASGGFNEQFF
TGTGCCAGCAGCTTAGGACTAGCGTCTGGCGGGTTCAATGAGCAGTTCTTC
>.|.|TRBV15|TRBJ2-6
CATSRNRDGANVLTF
TGTGCCACCAGCAGGAACAGGGATGGGGCCAACGTCCTGACTTTC
>.|TRBD1|TRBV2|TRBJ2-2
CASRGQGAGELFF
TGTGCCAGCAGGGGACAGGGCGCCGGGGAGCTGTTTTTT
>few|TRBD2|TRBV7-3|TRBJ2-5
CASSLFEERETKFGGYQETQYF
TGTGCCAGCAGCTTATTTGAGGAGCGGGAGACGAAATTTGGGGGATACCAAGAGACCCAGTACTTC
>.|.|TRBV5-6|TRBJ1-6
CASSLVAGNNSPLHF
TGTGCCAGCAGCTTGGTCGCCGGTAATAATTCACCCCTCCACTTT
>.|.|TRBV5-1|TRBJ2-7
CASSLLGTPREQYF
TGCGCCAGCAGCCTGCTTGGGACACCAAGAGAGCAGTACTTC
>.|.|TRBV9|TRBJ1-2
CASSVEGVNYGYTF
TGTGCCAGCAGCGTAGAAGGAGTTAACTATGGCTACACCTTC
>once|TRBD2|TRBV7-8|TRBJ2-7
CASSLVERAGVGEQYF
TGTGCCAGCAGCTTAGTCGAACGAGCGGGAGTCGGCGAGCAGTACTTC
>.|.|TRBV9|TRBJ2-3
CASSGREDRPGDTQYF
TGTGCCAGCAGCGGCCGGGAGGACAGACCTGGGGATACGCAGTATTTT
>once|.|TRBV19|TRBJ1-1
CASSPVTQAGNTEAFF
TGTGCCAGTAGTCCCGTAACGCAAGCGGGGAACACTGAAGCTTTCTTT
>.|.|TRBV7-3|TRBJ2-3
CASSILTGSTDTQYF
TGTGCCAGCAGCATCCTGACGGGTAGCACAGATACGCAGTATTTT
>.|.|TRBV21-1|TRBJ1-1
CASSPTGVNTEAFF
TGTGCCAGCAGCCCGACAGGGGTGAACACTGAAGCTTTCTTT
>.|.|TRBV5-1|TRBJ2-1
CASSSQVANEQFF
TGCGCCAGCAGCTCTCAAGTAGCAAATGAGCAGTTCTTC
>.|.|TRBV7-9|TRBJ2-7
CASSPPQGMGYEQYF
TGTGCCAGCAGCCCTCCGCAGGGGATGGGCTACGAGCAGTACTTC
>.|.|TRBV18|TRBJ2-7
CASSPLAGDEQYF
TGTGCCAGCTCACCGTTGGCAGGGGACGAGCAGTACTTC
>.|TRBD1|TRBV12-5|TRBJ1-3
CASGLSGGPGNTIYF
TGTGCTAGTGGTTTGTCAGGGGGACCAGGAAACACCATATATTTT
>.|.|TRBV2|TRBJ1-3
CASNPFRGGKNTIYF
TGTGCCAGCAACCCATTCCGAGGGGGAAAAAACACCATATATTTT
>.|.|TRBV5-1|TRBJ1-1
CASSQGRGRNTEAFF
TGCGCCAGCAGCCAAGGAAGGGGTAGGAACACTGAAGCTTTCTTT
>.|.|TRBV7-3|TRBJ1-2
CASSLRRGTEYGYTF
TGTGCCAGCAGCTTAAGGCGGGGGACGGAGTATGGCTACACCTTC
>.|.|TRBV27|TRBJ1-6
CASSSYQGLGPLHF
TGTGCCAGCAGTTCATACCAGGGGTTGGGACCCCTCCACTTT
>.|.|TRBV5-1|TRBJ1-1
CASSQGTNTEAFF
TGCGCCAGCAGCCAGGGAACGAACACTGAAGCTTTCTTT
>.|.|TRBV15|TRBJ1-2
CATSRDNQGSYGYTF
TGTGCCACCAGCAGAGATAACCAGGGGAGCTATGGCTACACCTTC
>.|.|TRBV7-7|TRBJ2-5
CASSLLGKQETQYF
TGTGCTAGCAGCTTATTGGGCAAACAAGAGACCCAGTACTTC
>.|.|TRBV6-5|TRBJ1-5
CASRPQRYQPQHF
TGTGCCAGCAGGCCACAGAGATATCAGCCCCAGCATTTT
>.|TRBD2|TRBV4-3|TRBJ2-7
CASSLAGSSEQYF
TGCGCCAGCAGTCTAGCGGGATCCTCCGAGCAGTACTTC
>.|.|TRBV15|TRBJ2-3
CATTGSKPDTQYF
TGTGCCACCACCGGGAGTAAGCCAGATACGCAGTATTTT
>.|.|TRBV30|TRBJ2-7
CAWSNNQGRYEQYF
TGTGCCTGGAGTAATAACCAGGGGCGCTACGAGCAGTACTTC
>.|.|TRBV6-6|TRBJ2-2
CASLHTGELFF
TGTGCCAGCCTCCACACCGGGGAGCTGTTTTTT
>.|TRBD2|TRBV6-4|TRBJ2-1
CASSVGGGPSYNEQFF
TGTGCCAGCAGTGTCGGCGGGGGGCCCTCCTACAATGAGCAGTTCTTC
>.|.|TRBV6-1|TRBJ2-7
CASSQTLYEQYF
TGTGCCAGCAGTCAGACACTCTACGAGCAGTACTTC
>.|.|TRBV5-1|TRBJ1-2
CASSTGQPNNYGYTF
TGCGCCAGCAGCACAGGACAGCCCAATAACTATGGCTACACCTTC
>.|.|TRBV6-6|TRBJ1-3
CASRPGPGNTIYF
TGTGCCAGCAGACCAGGGCCCGGAAACACCATATATTTT
>.|TRBD1|TRBV29-1|TRBJ2-7
CSVAEDRGYEQYF
TGCAGCGTTGCCGAGGACAGGGGTTACGAGCAGTACTTC
>.|.|TRBV10-3|TRBJ2-7
CAISEGTTGNEQYF
TGTGCCATCAGTGAGGGTACCACAGGGAACGAGCAGTACTTC
>.|TRBD2|TRBV29-1|TRBJ2-7
CSAAELAGGEQYF
TGCAGCGCCGCCGAACTAGCGGGAGGGGAGCAGTACTTC
>.|TRBD1|TRBV5-1|TRBJ1-2
CASSLATGNGYTF
TGCGCCAGCAGCTTGGCGACAGGGAATGGCTACACCTTC
>.|.|TRBV7-2|TRBJ2-5
CASSLGLGPETQYF
TGTGCCAGCAGCTTAGGCCTGGGGCCGGAGACCCAGTACTTC
>.|.|TRBV27|TRBJ1-4
CASSLQGGNEKLFF
TGTGCCAGCAGTTTACAGGGCGGTAATGAAAAACTGTTTTTT
>.|TRBD1|TRBV6-1|TRBJ2-6
CASSDGGTAPSLSGANVLTF
TGTGCCAGCAGTGACGGTGGGACAGCCCCCTCCCTCTCTGGGGCCAACGTCCTGACTTTC
>.|TRBD1|TRBV5-4|TRBJ1-2
CASSLEQGALYGYTF
TGTGCCAGCAGCTTGGAACAGGGGGCCCTTTATGGCTACACCTTC
>.|.|TRBV7-6|TRBJ1-4
CASSWSGNQKLFF
TGTGCCAGCAGTTGGTCAGGGAATCAAAAACTGTTTTTT
>.|.|TRBV2|TRBJ2-7
CASSRGSYEQYF
TGTGCCAGCAGTAGGGGATCCTACGAGCAGTACTTC
>once|TRBD2|TRBV7-2|TRBJ2-7
CASSKGLAGHYEQYF
TGTGCCAGCAGCAAGGGACTAGCGGGCCACTACGAGCAGTACTTC
>.|.|TRBV29-1|TRBJ1-1
CSVDRKTNEAFF
TGCAGCGTTGATCGAAAGACTAATGAAGCTTTCTTT
>.|TRBD1|TRBV28|TRBJ1-2
CASSWTGSDYGYTF
TGTGCCAGCAGTTGGACAGGATCGGACTATGGCTACACCTTC
>few|TRBD2|TRBV11-2|TRBJ2-5
CASSLTGGQETQYF
TGTGCCAGCAGCTTAACGGGGGGACAAGAGACCCAGTACTTC
>.|.|TRBV29-1|TRBJ2-3
CSVLRTRSTDTQYF
TGCAGCGTTTTAAGGACAAGGTCCACAGATACGCAGTATTTT
>.|.|TRBV14|TRBJ2-5
CASSQMTNSQETQYF
TGTGCCAGCAGCCAGATGACAAATTCTCAAGAGACCCAGTACTTC